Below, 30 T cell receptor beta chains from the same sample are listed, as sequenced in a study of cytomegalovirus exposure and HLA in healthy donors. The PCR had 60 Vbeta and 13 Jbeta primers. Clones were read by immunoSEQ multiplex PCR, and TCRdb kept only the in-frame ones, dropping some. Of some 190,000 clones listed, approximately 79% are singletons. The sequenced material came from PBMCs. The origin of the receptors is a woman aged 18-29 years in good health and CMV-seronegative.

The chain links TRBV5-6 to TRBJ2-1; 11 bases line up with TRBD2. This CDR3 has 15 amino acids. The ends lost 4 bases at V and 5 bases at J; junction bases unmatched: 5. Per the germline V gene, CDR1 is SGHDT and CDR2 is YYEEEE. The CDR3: CASSIGTSGNNEQFF. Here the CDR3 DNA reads TGTGCCAGCAGCATCGGGACTAGCGGTAACAATGAGCAGTTCTTC.

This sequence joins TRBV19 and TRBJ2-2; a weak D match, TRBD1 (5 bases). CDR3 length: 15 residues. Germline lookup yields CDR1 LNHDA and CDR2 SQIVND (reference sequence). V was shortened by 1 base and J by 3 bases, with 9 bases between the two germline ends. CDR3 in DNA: TGTGCCAGTAGTATAGTGGGGCTAGACACCGGGGAGCTGTTTTTT. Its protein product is CASSIVGLDTGELFF. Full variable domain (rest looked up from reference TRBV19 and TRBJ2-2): DGGITQSPKYLFRKEGQNVTLSCEQNLNHDAMYWYRQDPGQGLRLIYYSQIVNDFQKGDIAEGYSVSREKKESFPLTVTSAQKNPTAFYLCASSIVGLDTGELFFGEGSRLTVL.

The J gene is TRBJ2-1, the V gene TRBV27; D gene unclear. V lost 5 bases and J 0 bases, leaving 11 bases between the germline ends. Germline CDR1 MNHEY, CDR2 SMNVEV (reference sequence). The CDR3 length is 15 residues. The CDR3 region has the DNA TGTGCCAGCAGTAGGCGCGGAGACTCCTACAATGAGCAGTTCTTC. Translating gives CASSRRGDSYNEQFF.

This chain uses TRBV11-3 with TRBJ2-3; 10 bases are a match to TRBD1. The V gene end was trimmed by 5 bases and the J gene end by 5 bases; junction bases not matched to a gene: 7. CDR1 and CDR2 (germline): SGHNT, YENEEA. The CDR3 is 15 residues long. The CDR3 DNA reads TGTGCCAGCAGCCGACGGACAGGGGGGGGAGATACGCAGTATTTT. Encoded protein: CASSRRTGGGDTQYF. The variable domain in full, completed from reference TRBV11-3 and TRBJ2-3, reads EAGVVQSPRYKIIEKKQPVAFWCNPISGHNTLYWYLQNLGQGPELLIRYENEEAVDDSQLPKDRFSAERLKGVDSTLKIQPAELGDSAVYLCASSRRTGGGDTQYFGPGTRLTVL.

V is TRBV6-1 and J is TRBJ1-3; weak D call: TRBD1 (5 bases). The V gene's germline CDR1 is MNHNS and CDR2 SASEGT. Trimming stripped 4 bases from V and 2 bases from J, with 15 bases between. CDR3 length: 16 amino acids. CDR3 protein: CASSVGGGSPGNTIYF. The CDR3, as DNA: TGTGCCAGCAGTGTCGGCGGGGGTAGCCCTGGAAACACCATATATTTT.

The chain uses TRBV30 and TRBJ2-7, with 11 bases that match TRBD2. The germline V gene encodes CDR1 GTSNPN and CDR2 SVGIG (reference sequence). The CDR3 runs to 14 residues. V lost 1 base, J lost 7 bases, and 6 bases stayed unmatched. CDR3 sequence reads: CAWSGGTSGGEQYF. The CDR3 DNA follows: TGTGCCTGGAGTGGGGGGACTAGCGGTGGGGAGCAGTACTTC.

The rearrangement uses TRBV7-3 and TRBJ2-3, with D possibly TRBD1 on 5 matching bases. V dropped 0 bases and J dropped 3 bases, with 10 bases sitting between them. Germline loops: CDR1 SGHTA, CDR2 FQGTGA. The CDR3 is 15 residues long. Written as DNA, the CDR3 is TGTGCCAGCAGCTTAACAGGGGATGCGACAGATACGCAGTATTTT. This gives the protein CASSLTGDATDTQYF.

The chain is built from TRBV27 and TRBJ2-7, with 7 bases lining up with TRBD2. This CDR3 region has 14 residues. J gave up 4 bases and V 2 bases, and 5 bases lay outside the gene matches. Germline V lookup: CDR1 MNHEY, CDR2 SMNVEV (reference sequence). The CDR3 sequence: CASSLGGRGYEQYF. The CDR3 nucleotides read TGTGCCAGCAGTTTAGGGGGGAGGGGTTACGAGCAGTACTTC.

As DNA, the CDR3 is TGCAGCGTTGAAAGGGACAGGGGCCCGAACACCGGGGAGCTGTTTTTT. It yields the protein CSVERDRGPNTGELFF. V and J are TRBV29-1 and TRBJ2-2; 10 nucleotides agree with TRBD1. The CDR3 contains 16 residues. V was clipped by 2 bases and J by 0 bases; unmatched bases: 3. CDR1 SQVTM and CDR2 ANQGSEA come from the germline V gene.

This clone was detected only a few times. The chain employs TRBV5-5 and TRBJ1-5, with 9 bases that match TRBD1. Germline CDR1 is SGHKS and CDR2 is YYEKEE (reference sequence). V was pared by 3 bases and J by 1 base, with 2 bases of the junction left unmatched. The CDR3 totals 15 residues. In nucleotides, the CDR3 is TGTGCCAGCAGCTGGACAGGGGAGAGCAATCAGCCCCAGCATTTT. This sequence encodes CASSWTGESNQPQHF.

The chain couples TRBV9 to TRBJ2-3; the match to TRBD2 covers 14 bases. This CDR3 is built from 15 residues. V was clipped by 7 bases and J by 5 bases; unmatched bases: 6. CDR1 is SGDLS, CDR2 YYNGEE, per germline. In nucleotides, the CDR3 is TGTGCCAGCGCGACTAGCGGGAGGGCCGAAGATACGCAGTATTTT. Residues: CASATSGRAEDTQYF.

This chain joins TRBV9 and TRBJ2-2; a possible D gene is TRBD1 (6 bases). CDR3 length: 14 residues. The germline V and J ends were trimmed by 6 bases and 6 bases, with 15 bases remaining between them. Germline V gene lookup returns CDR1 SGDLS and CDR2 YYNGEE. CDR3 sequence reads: CASNLQGFPGELFF. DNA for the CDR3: TGTGCCAGCAACTTACAGGGATTCCCCGGGGAGCTGTTTTTT.

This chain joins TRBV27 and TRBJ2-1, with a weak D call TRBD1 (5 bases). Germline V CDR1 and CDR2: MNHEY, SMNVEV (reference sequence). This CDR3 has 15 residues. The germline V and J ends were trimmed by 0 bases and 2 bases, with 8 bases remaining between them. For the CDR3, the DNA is TGTGCCAGCAGTTTATCGGCAGGGCCCTACAATGAGCAGTTCTTC. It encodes CASSLSAGPYNEQFF.

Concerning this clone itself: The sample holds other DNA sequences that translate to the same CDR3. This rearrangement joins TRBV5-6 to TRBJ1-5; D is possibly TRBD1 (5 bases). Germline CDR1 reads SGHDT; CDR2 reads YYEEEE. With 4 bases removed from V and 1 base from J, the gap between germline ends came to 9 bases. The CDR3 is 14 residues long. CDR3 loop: CASSLGGSNQPQHF. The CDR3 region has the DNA TGTGCCAGCAGCCTCGGGGGAAGCAATCAGCCCCAGCATTTT.

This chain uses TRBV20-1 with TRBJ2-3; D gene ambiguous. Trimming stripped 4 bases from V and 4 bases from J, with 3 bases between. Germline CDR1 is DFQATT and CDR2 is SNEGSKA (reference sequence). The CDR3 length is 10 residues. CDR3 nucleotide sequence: TGCAGTGCTACCTCAGATACGCAGTATTTT. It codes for CSATSDTQYF.

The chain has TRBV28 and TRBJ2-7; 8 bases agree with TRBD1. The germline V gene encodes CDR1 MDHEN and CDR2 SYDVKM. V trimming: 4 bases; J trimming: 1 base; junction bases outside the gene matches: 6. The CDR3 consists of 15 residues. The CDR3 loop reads CASSWTGSRSYEQYF. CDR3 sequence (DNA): TGTGCCAGCAGTTGGACAGGGTCTAGATCCTACGAGCAGTACTTC.

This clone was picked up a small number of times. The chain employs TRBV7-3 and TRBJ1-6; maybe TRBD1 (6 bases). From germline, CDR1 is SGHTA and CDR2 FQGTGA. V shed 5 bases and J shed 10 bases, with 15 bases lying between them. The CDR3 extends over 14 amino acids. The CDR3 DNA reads TGTGCCAGCAGCCCTACAGGGAGTCGATCACCCCTCCACTTT. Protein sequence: CASSPTGSRSPLHF.

CDR3: CASSPSGDTEAFF. The CDR3 bases are TGTGCCAGCTCCCCCTCAGGGGACACTGAAGCTTTCTTT. The chain links TRBV18 to TRBJ1-1; TRBD1 might be the D (6 bases). V lost 6 bases to trimming and J lost 3 bases, with 11 bases between them. Germline V CDR1 and CDR2: KGHSH, LQKENI. This CDR3 contains 13 residues.

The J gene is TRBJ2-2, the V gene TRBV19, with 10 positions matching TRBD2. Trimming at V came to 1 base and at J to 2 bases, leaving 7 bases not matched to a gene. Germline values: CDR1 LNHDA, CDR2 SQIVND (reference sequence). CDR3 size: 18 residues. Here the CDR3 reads CASSIAGSGRPNTGELFF. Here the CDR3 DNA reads TGTGCCAGTAGTATAGCTGGTAGCGGGAGGCCAAACACCGGGGAGCTGTTTTTT.

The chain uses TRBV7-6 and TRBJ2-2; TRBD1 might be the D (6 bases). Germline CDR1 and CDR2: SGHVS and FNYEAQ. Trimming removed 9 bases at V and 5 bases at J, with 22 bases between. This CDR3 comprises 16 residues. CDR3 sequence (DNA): TGTGCCAGTTACCCAGAGGGTCAGGGGTTTACCGGGGAGCTGTTTTTT. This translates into CASYPEGQGFTGELFF.

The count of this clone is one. The CDR3 sequence is CASSFFPGGDVWDEQFF. The CDR3, as DNA: TGTGCCAGCAGTTTTTTTCCGGGCGGGGACGTTTGGGATGAGCAGTTCTTC. The chain uses TRBV28 and TRBJ2-1, with D possibly matching TRBD2 (6 bases). CDR3 length equals 17 residues. The V gene's germline CDR1 is MDHEN and CDR2 SYDVKM. V lost 3 bases, J lost 8 bases, and 23 bases lay in between.

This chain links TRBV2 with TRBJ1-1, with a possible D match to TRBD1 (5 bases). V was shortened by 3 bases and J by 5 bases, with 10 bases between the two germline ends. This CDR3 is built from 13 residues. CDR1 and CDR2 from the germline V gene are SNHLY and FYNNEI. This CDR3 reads CASSDSRETEAFF. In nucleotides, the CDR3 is TGTGCCAGCAGTGATAGCAGGGAAACTGAAGCTTTCTTT.

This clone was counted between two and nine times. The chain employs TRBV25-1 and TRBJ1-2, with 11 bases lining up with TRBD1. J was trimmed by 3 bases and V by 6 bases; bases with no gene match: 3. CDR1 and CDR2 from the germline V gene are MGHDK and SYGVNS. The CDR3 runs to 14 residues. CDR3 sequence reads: CASRGQGVYYGYTF. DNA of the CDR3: TGTGCCAGCAGGGGACAGGGGGTTTACTATGGCTACACCTTC.

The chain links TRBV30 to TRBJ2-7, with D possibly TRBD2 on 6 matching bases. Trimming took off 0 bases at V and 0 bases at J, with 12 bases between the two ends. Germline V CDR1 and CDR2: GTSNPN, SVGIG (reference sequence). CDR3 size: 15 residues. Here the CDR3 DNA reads TGTGCCTGGAGTGTAACGAGCGGGTACTCCTACGAGCAGTACTTC. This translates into CAWSVTSGYSYEQYF.

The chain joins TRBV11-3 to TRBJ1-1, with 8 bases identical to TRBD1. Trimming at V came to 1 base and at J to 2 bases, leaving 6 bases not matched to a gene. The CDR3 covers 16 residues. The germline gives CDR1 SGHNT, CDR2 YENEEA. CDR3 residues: CASSLGGDRPNTEAFF. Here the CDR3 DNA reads TGTGCCAGCAGCTTAGGGGGGGACAGGCCAAACACTGAAGCTTTCTTT.

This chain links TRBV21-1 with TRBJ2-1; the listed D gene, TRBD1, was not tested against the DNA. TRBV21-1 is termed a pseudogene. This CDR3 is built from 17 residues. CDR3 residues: CASSEIGQGRTHNEQFF. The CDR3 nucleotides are TGTGCCAGCAGCGAAATAGGACAGGGGCGCACACACAATGAGCAGTTCTTC.

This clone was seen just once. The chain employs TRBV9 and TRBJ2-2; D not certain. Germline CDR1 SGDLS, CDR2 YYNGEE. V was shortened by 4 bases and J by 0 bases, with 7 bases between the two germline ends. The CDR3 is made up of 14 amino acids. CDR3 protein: CASSPLPNTGELFF. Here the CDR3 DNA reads TGTGCCAGCAGCCCACTGCCGAACACCGGGGAGCTGTTTTTT.

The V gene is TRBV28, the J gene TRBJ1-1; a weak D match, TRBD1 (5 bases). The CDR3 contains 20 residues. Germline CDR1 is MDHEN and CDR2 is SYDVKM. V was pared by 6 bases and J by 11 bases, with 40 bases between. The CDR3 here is CASRKRLRIGQGLRPDGAFF. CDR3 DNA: TGTGCCAGCAGGAAAAGACTCCGGATCGGGCAGGGACTTCGCCCAGATGGGGCTTTCTTT.

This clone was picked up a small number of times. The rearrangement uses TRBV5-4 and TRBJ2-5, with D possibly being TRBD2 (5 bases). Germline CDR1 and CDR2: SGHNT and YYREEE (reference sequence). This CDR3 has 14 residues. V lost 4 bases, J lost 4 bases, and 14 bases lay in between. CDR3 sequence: CASSGTSPGETQYF. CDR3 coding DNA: TGTGCCAGCAGCGGAACTAGTCCCGGAGAGACCCAGTACTTC.

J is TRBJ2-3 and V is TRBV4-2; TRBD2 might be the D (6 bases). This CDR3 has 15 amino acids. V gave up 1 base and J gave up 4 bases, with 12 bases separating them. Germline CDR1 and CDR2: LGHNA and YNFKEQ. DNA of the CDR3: TGTGCCAGCAGCCAAGTGGGAGGAGCGGCAGATACGCAGTATTTT. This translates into CASSQVGGAADTQYF.